This TCR beta chain appears in the sequencing data of a study of PD-1 blockade in classical Hodgkin lymphoma. Time point denoted: newly diagnosed, previously untreated cHL patient sample. Study results and limitations: Relapsed/refractory patients reportedly had lower baseline diversity than newly diagnosed patients. What drove the repertoire differences, possibly disease activity or prior therapy, has not been defined.

TCRdb keeps only in-frame clones here, not all; method: immunoSEQ multiplex PCR. The data contain approximately 70,000 clones, over 90% of them seen just once; the ten biggest clones take up 2% to 3%. The V and J ends lost 0 bases and 10 bases, in that order; junction bases with no gene match: 12. The V gene's germline CDR1 is GTSNPN and CDR2 SVGIG (reference sequence). The CDR3 covers 16 residues. Notes on this clone: The antigen is not known.

The sequenced sample consisted of peripheral blood mononuclear cells (PBMCs). This TCR derives from a human donor with classical Hodgkin lymphoma. This chain connects TRBV30 to TRBJ1-4; 9 bases are shared with TRBD1. As DNA, the CDR3 is TGTGCCTGGAGTGTCGGCGGTGGGACAGGGTTTTTAAAACTGTTTTTT. It translates to CAWSVGGGTGFLKLFF.